The following is a T cell receptor beta chain sequence with its context. Distinct nucleotide sequences in the sample also encode this CDR3. The data stem from a study of blood T cell repertoires in COVID-19. Across the whole study: Samples taken during acute and convalescent COVID-19 were collected in the United States, Italy and Spain.

TCRdb keeps only in-frame clones here, not all; method: immunoSEQ multiplex PCR. Of some 150,000 clones in the sample, 88% were seen once. V dropped 3 bases and J dropped 0 bases, with 8 bases sitting between them. Germline assignment: CDR1 LNHDA and CDR2 SQIVND (reference sequence). The CDR3 is 15 amino acids. This clonotype originated in a woman in her 70s with acute or convalescent COVID-19. The chain joins TRBV19 to TRBJ2-2; D possibly corresponds to TRBD2 (6 bases). The source material was peripheral blood. Here the CDR3 reads CASSIGGTNTGELFF. CDR3 nucleotides: TGTGCCAGTAGTATTGGGGGGACGAACACCGGGGAGCTGTTTTTT.